These 3 T cell receptor beta chains were sequenced from one sample in a study of OX40 agonist ivuxolimab in advanced cancers. Only in-frame clones appear in the TCRdb table, and some are missing; sequencing was by immunoSEQ multiplex PCR. The data show more than 15,000 clones, with about 80% seen just once and 30% to 35% held by the top ten. The sample was CD4+ or CD8+ T cells sorted from blood, taken in a trial of the OX40 agonist ivuxolimab. The receptors were sampled from an adult with an advanced solid tumor such as melanoma, head and neck, liver or kidney cancer.

J is TRBJ1-2 and V is TRBV7-9, with D perhaps TRBD1 (6 bases). V was cut by 0 bases and J by 4 bases, with 9 bases left in between. Germline loops: CDR1 SEHNR, CDR2 FQNEAQ (reference sequence). This CDR3 is 14 amino acids long. The CDR3 loop reads CASSLARQVYGYTF. CDR3 DNA sequence: TGTGCCAGCAGCTTAGCTCGACAGGTCTATGGCTACACCTTC.

The rearrangement joins TRBV7-8 to TRBJ2-5; 7 bases match TRBD2. The CDR3 has 13 residues. The V gene end was trimmed by 3 bases and the J gene end by 2 bases; junction bases not matched to a gene: 0. Germline assignment: CDR1 SGHVS and CDR2 FQNEAQ. The CDR3 sequence: CASSLGGQETQYF. The DNA for the CDR3 is TGTGCCAGCAGCTTGGGGGGGCAAGAGACCCAGTACTTC.

DNA for the CDR3: TGTGCCAGCAGCCCTCAGCGGGGGATCGAGACCCAGTACTTC. This translates into CASSPQRGIETQYF. This chain links TRBV6-5 with TRBJ2-5; TRBD2 matches 8 bases. The CDR3 spans 14 residues. V was pared by 6 bases and J by 5 bases, with 8 bases of the junction left unmatched. Germline values: CDR1 MNHEY, CDR2 SVGAGI.